The entry that follows covers one TCR beta chain sequence. The table came from immunoSEQ multiplex PCR; TCRdb's copy has only in-frame clones and leaves some out. This table has approximately 150,000 clones, around nine tenths appearing once. This sample is part of a study of blood T cell repertoires in COVID-19. Sequencing used peripheral blood. The receptor's source is a human donor in a cohort sampled during active COVID-19.

CDR3 coding DNA: TGTGCCAGCAGCTCAGGACAGGGACGGACCTACGAGCAGTACTTC. It translates to CASSSGQGRTYEQYF. The chain is built from TRBV13 and TRBJ2-7; TRBD1 matches at 8 bases. There are 15 residues in the CDR3. The trim removed 4 bases at V and 2 bases at J, leaving 7 bases unmatched. The germline V gene encodes CDR1 PRHDT and CDR2 FYEKMQ (reference sequence).